The 28 T cell receptor beta chains reported below all come from one sample, sequenced in a study of T cell responses to AZD1222 COVID-19 vaccine. Libraries were prepared by immunoSEQ multiplex PCR; TCRdb keeps only in-frame clonotypes and omits some of them. The repertoire holds more than 95,000 clones, with more than 80% as singletons. The sequencing used peripheral blood, collected on day 0 of AZD1222 vaccination. The receptor set was obtained from an adult in good health.

This chain joins TRBV28 and TRBJ2-1; D gene ambiguous. CDR1 is MDHEN, CDR2 SYDVKM, per germline. The CDR3 consists of 17 residues. V dropped 3 bases and J dropped 5 bases, with 20 bases sitting between them. CDR3 DNA sequence: TGTGCCAGCAGTTTTATATCGCGTACCTCTCCGGACAATGAGCAGTTCTTC. Translated, it gives CASSFISRTSPDNEQFF.

The genes are TRBV7-2 and TRBJ1-5, with D unclear. Germline V gene sequence: CDR1 SGHTA, CDR2 FQGNSA. V lost 3 bases to trimming and J lost 4 bases, with 13 bases between them. The CDR3 spans 15 residues. The CDR3 here is CASSFQGSGNQPQHF. CDR3 sequence (DNA): TGTGCCAGCAGCTTTCAAGGGTCCGGAAATCAGCCCCAGCATTTT.

This clone has just one count. This chain links TRBV3-1 (or the pseudogene TRBV3-2) with TRBJ2-7; the D call may be TRBD1 or TRBD2 (5 bases each). In germline, CDR1 is LGHDT, CDR2 YNNKEL (reference sequence). With 0 bases removed from V and 4 bases from J, the gap between germline ends came to 10 bases. CDR3 length equals 14 residues. This CDR3 reads CASSQDRDGYEQYF. Here the CDR3 DNA reads TGTGCCAGCAGCCAAGATCGGGACGGGTACGAGCAGTACTTC.

This sequence joins TRBV9 and TRBJ2-2; 8 bases align to TRBD1. J lost 2 bases, V lost 0 bases, and 3 bases had no gene match. From germline, CDR1 is SGDLS and CDR2 YYNGEE. The CDR3 spans 16 residues. The CDR3, as DNA: TGTGCCAGCAGCGTAGGTGCAGGGGGCAACACCGGGGAGCTGTTTTTT. Translation gives CASSVGAGGNTGELFF.

This clone was detected a few times. The rearrangement joins TRBV29-1 to TRBJ2-3; D possibly corresponds to TRBD1 (7 bases). The V and J ends lost 7 bases and 3 bases respectively, with 14 bases between them. The CDR3 extends over 13 amino acids. Germline CDR1 reads SQVTM; CDR2 reads ANQGSEA. The CDR3 reads CSARQGGTDTQYF. The CDR3 nucleotides are TGCAGCGCCCGGCAGGGGGGAACAGATACGCAGTATTTT.

The chain is built from TRBV7-2 and TRBJ1-3, with D hard to call. V shed 5 bases and J shed 0 bases, with 11 bases lying between them. The CDR3 is 15 residues long. Per the germline V gene, CDR1 is SGHTA and CDR2 is FQGNSA. The CDR3 nucleotides are TGTGCCAGCAGCCCGTTGGTGGTCTCTGGAAACACCATATATTTT. Translating it yields CASSPLVVSGNTIYF.

The DNA for the CDR3 is TGTGCCAGCAGCTTAAATATAGACAGGTTGAACACTGAAGCTTTCTTT. Translation: CASSLNIDRLNTEAFF. The chain combines TRBV11-2 with TRBJ1-1, with D perhaps TRBD1 (6 bases). The CDR3 is made up of 16 amino acids. V was trimmed by 2 bases and J by 0 bases, leaving 13 bases between them. The V gene's germline CDR1 is SGHAT and CDR2 FQNNGV.

The J gene is TRBJ2-7, the V gene TRBV6-5; 8 bases agree with TRBD1. The CDR3 spans 12 residues. Germline V CDR1 and CDR2: MNHEY, SVGAGI. Germline trimming cut 5 bases from V and 6 bases from J; bases unmatched to any gene: 3. The CDR3, as DNA: TGTGCCAGCAGTCGGACAGGGCGCGAGCAGTACTTC. Its translation is CASSRTGREQYF.

This clone appeared once. CDR3 bases: TGTGCCACCAGTGTCCGACAGGGCTTTGGCACCGGGGAGCTGTTTTTT. It specifies CATSVRQGFGTGELFF. The chain couples TRBV24-1 to TRBJ2-2; 7 positions agree with TRBD1. Germline loops: CDR1 KGHDR, CDR2 SFDVKD. V was pared by 5 bases and J by 4 bases, with 9 bases of the junction left unmatched. The CDR3 is made up of 16 amino acids.

The chain joins TRBV4-3 to TRBJ2-7; D remains ambiguous. This CDR3 is 13 amino acids long. Germline CDR1 LGHNA, CDR2 YSLEER. V shed 2 bases and J shed 5 bases, with 10 bases lying between them. The CDR3 nucleotides read TGCGCCAGCAGCCAAAGACCACGCCACGAGCAGTACTTC. Translating it yields CASSQRPRHEQYF.

The chain joins TRBV12-2 to TRBJ2-1; whether TRBD2, the table's D call, matches the DNA was not checked. TRBV12-2 is a pseudogene locus. The CDR3 runs to 19 residues. The CDR3 is CASRAHGTSGTQSYNEQFF. In DNA, the CDR3 is TGTGCAAGTCGCGCCCACGGGACTAGCGGGACCCAATCCTACAATGAGCAGTTCTTC.

The chain has TRBV5-1 and TRBJ2-3; possible D gene TRBD1, 5 bases. Trimming took off 4 bases at V and 3 bases at J, with 15 bases between the two ends. The CDR3 has 15 amino acids. Per the germline V gene, CDR1 is SGHRS and CDR2 is YFSETQ. The DNA for the CDR3 is TGCGCCAGCAGCCCGGGCAGGGTCGAGACAGATACGCAGTATTTT. Amino acid sequence: CASSPGRVETDTQYF.

The gene calls are TRBV15 and TRBJ2-7; TRBD1 agrees at 8 bases. The J segment lost 0 bases and the V segment lost 3 bases, leaving 4 bases of the junction unmatched. The CDR3 contains 15 residues. Germline V lookup: CDR1 LNHNV, CDR2 YYDKDF (reference sequence). The CDR3 DNA follows: TGTGCCACCAGCAGTAACAGGGGGGCCTCCTACGAGCAGTACTTC. This encodes CATSSNRGASYEQYF.

The CDR3 nucleotides are TGTGCCAGCAGTACCGTACAGAACACTGAAGCTTTCTTT. It translates to CASSTVQNTEAFF. This chain uses TRBV6-2 or TRBV6-3 with TRBJ1-1; unclear D gene. Looked up from germline, CDR1 is MNHEY and CDR2 is SVGEGT. This CDR3 comprises 13 residues. Trimming shortened V by 5 bases and J by 1 base, and 8 bases separated the two germline ends.

Turning to this clone: Relative to the germline gene, one junction end is altered; a read error may explain this. The chain recombines TRBV5-1 with TRBJ2-7, with D maybe TRBD1 (7 bases). The CDR3 is 19 residues long. The germline CDR1 and CDR2 sequences are SGHRS and YFSETQ. The chain's CDR3 is CASSLDFRGTDLFSYKQYF. CDR3 DNA: TGCGCCAGCAGCTTGGATTTTCGGGGGACAGATTTGTTTTCCTACAAGCAGTACTTC.

This rearrangement joins TRBV4-1 to TRBJ2-7, with TRBD1 identical over 8 bases. Germline V gene lookup returns CDR1 MGHRA and CDR2 YSYEKL. V trimming: 5 bases; J trimming: 4 bases; junction bases outside the gene matches: 13. The CDR3 loop spans 16 amino acids. The CDR3 DNA reads TGCGCCAGCAGCTCAGGGGGCGGGCGGGCCTTATACGAGCAGTACTTC. Protein product: CASSSGGGRALYEQYF.

This rearrangement joins TRBV10-3 to TRBJ2-3; D gene unclear. Trimming took 3 bases from V and 9 from J, leaving 10 bases between them. Germline V gene lookup returns CDR1 ENHRY and CDR2 SYGVKD. The CDR3 length is 12 residues. This CDR3 is CAISDTTRTQYF. The CDR3 DNA follows: TGTGCCATCAGTGATACTACCAGGACGCAGTATTTT.

The chain links TRBV30 to TRBJ2-7, with 7 bases identical to TRBD2. Trimming took 5 bases from V and 2 from J; bases not matched to a gene: 9. From germline, CDR1 is GTSNPN and CDR2 SVGIG (reference sequence). This CDR3 comprises 14 residues. The CDR3, as DNA: TGTGCCTGGGAGGGAGGGCAAGGGACCTACGAGCAGTACTTC. Its protein is CAWEGGQGTYEQYF.

The rearrangement links TRBV7-2 to TRBJ2-5, with TRBD2 identical over 12 bases. V trimming: 7 bases; J trimming: 5 bases; junction bases outside the gene matches: 5. The CDR3 is made up of 14 amino acids. Germline V lookup: CDR1 SGHTA, CDR2 FQGNSA. The CDR3 loop is CASTLGLAGETQYF. For the CDR3, the DNA is TGTGCCAGCACCCTAGGACTAGCGGGGGAGACCCAGTACTTC.

A few counts support this clone. V is TRBV11-2 and J is TRBJ2-2; TRBD1 is a possible D gene (6 bases). V lost 2 bases to trimming and J lost 0 bases, with 13 bases between them. Germline V gene sequence: CDR1 SGHAT, CDR2 FQNNGV. The CDR3 consists of 17 residues. The DNA for the CDR3 is TGTGCCAGCAGCTTATTTACCGCAGGGGCGAACACCGGGGAGCTGTTTTTT. Its translation: CASSLFTAGANTGELFF.

This clone was found once. V and J are TRBV5-1 and TRBJ2-1; TRBD2 is a possible D gene (6 bases). Trimming took 4 bases from V and 5 from J, leaving 16 bases between them. The CDR3 runs to 15 residues. Germline CDR1 SGHRS, CDR2 YFSETQ. CDR3 sequence: CASSPFGGGDNEQFF. The CDR3 bases are TGCGCCAGCAGCCCCTTCGGGGGTGGAGACAATGAGCAGTTCTTC.

The V gene is TRBV19, the J gene TRBJ2-3; D perhaps matches TRBD2 (5 bases). There are 15 residues in the CDR3. V shed 8 bases and J shed 0 bases, with 15 bases lying between them. Germline V gene sequence: CDR1 LNHDA, CDR2 SQIVND (reference sequence). CDR3 DNA sequence: TGTGCCAGTTCCCTTTCGGGCGGGAGCACAGATACGCAGTATTTT. As protein: CASSLSGGSTDTQYF.

The genes are TRBV7-9 and TRBJ2-7, with D possibly TRBD2 on 7 matching bases. The CDR3 has 14 amino acids. V was clipped by 4 bases and J by 5 bases, with 15 bases between them. Germline V lookup: CDR1 SEHNR, CDR2 FQNEAQ (reference sequence). CDR3 protein: CASSSRGGDHEQYF. CDR3 sequence (DNA): TGTGCCAGCAGCTCCCGAGGGGGGGACCACGAGCAGTACTTC.

The chain combines TRBV27 with TRBJ2-1; 7 nucleotides match TRBD1. The CDR3 length is 16 residues. Germline CDR1 is MNHEY and CDR2 is SMNVEV (reference sequence). V trimming: 2 bases; J trimming: 3 bases; junction bases outside the gene matches: 7. This chain's CDR3 is CASSLIRAGGYNEQFF. The CDR3, as DNA: TGTGCCAGCAGTTTAATCCGAGCAGGGGGCTACAATGAGCAGTTCTTC.

The rearrangement uses TRBV9 and TRBJ1-1; the D is unclear. The CDR3 contains 14 residues. Germline V CDR1 and CDR2: SGDLS, YYNGEE. V was pared by 4 bases and J by 0 bases, with 10 bases between. The DNA of the CDR3 is TGTGCCAGCAGCCCCCGCGGAATGAACACTGAAGCTTTCTTT. Translation: CASSPRGMNTEAFF.

V usage is TRBV28 and J usage is TRBJ2-7; 8 bases fit TRBD1. Germline-derived CDR1 and CDR2 are MDHEN and SYDVKM. The CDR3 consists of 15 residues. Trimming cost V 5 bases and J 3 bases; bases outside gene matches: 9. This chain's CDR3 is CASSRTGGSIYEQYF. CDR3 in DNA: TGTGCCAGCAGTCGTACAGGGGGATCAATCTACGAGCAGTACTTC.

The CDR3 DNA reads TGTGCCAGCAGCCAAGTTCCGACTAGCTTTATCGTTGAGCAGTTCTTC. Translating gives CASSQVPTSFIVEQFF. The genes are TRBV4-2 and TRBJ2-1; 7 positions agree with TRBD2. Germline loops: CDR1 LGHNA, CDR2 YNFKEQ. The CDR3 covers 16 residues. V lost 1 base and J lost 9; bases outside the gene matches: 12.

The genes are TRBV28 and TRBJ2-7; D uncertain. The CDR3 contains 13 residues. Germline CDR1 is MDHEN and CDR2 is SYDVKM. Trimming took off 2 bases at V and 5 bases at J, with 10 bases between the two ends. The CDR3 bases are TGTGCCAGCAGTTTAAGGGTGAGGCACGAGCAGTACTTC. Encoded protein: CASSLRVRHEQYF.